The 29 T cell receptor beta chains listed next were all sequenced from one sample in a study of blood T cell repertoires in COVID-19. Sequencing used immunoSEQ multiplex PCR; TCRdb keeps in-frame clones, though not all of them. This table has about 15,000 clones, 85% to 90% appearing once. The sample was peripheral blood. These receptors were obtained from an older woman in a cohort sampled during active or convalescent COVID-19.

The gene calls are TRBV5-1 and TRBJ2-5; TRBD2 is a possible D gene (6 bases). With 5 bases removed from V and 2 bases from J, the gap between germline ends came to 13 bases. The CDR3 contains 14 residues. Germline V lookup: CDR1 SGHRS, CDR2 YFSETQ. The CDR3 DNA reads TGCGCCAGCAGGGGGGTCGCGGGGCAAGAGACCCAGTACTTC. Protein sequence: CASRGVAGQETQYF.

The chain is built from TRBV3-1 (or the pseudogene TRBV3-2) and TRBJ1-2; 10 positions match TRBD1. The germline V gene encodes CDR1 LGHDT and CDR2 YNNKEL (reference sequence). The CDR3 runs 14 residues. V shed 4 bases, J shed 8 bases, and the junction held 7 bases outside the gene matches. The CDR3 DNA follows: TGTGCCAGCAGCCCGCGACAGGGGGCGTTGGGCTACACCTTC. Translation gives CASSPRQGALGYTF.

This clone was counted only a few times. The chain carries TRBV28 and TRBJ2-4; 7 nucleotides match TRBD2. Per germline, CDR1 MDHEN and CDR2 SYDVKM. The ends lost 3 bases at V and 8 bases at J; junction bases unmatched: 19. This CDR3 has 18 amino acids. The CDR3 is CASSFIFQGRGVWDIQYF. DNA for the CDR3: TGTGCCAGCAGTTTTATTTTTCAAGGTCGGGGGGTTTGGGACATTCAGTACTTC. The full variable domain, rest sourced from reference TRBV28 and TRBJ2-4, is DVKVTQSSRYLVKRTGEKVFLECVQDMDHENMFWYRQDPGLGLRLIYFSYDVKMKEKGDIPEGYSVSREKKERFSLILESASTNQTSMYLCASSFIFQGRGVWDIQYFGAGTRLSVL.

The chain links TRBV20-1 to TRBJ2-5; 7 nucleotides match TRBD1. Germline CDR1 DFQATT, CDR2 SNEGSKA (reference sequence). There are 10 residues in the CDR3. The CDR3 spells CSGQAQTQYF. For the CDR3, the DNA is TGCAGCGGACAGGCCCAGACCCAGTACTTC.

The chain employs TRBV4-3 and TRBJ2-1; no clear D. The V end was cut by 4 bases, the J end by 11 bases, with 15 bases between. CDR3 length: 13 residues. CDR1 and CDR2 (germline): LGHNA, YSLEER. CDR3 in amino acids: CASSLSLAFQQFF. In DNA form, the CDR3 reads TGCGCCAGCAGCCTTTCCTTAGCCTTTCAGCAGTTCTTC.

The chain uses TRBV4-1 and TRBJ1-1; maybe TRBD1 (6 bases). The CDR3 covers 15 residues. Germline CDR1 reads MGHRA; CDR2 reads YSYEKL. Trimming took off 0 bases at V and 5 bases at J, with 13 bases between the two ends. CDR3 protein: CASSQEGRGRTEAFF. The CDR3 nucleotides are TGCGCCAGCAGCCAAGAGGGGCGGGGGCGGACTGAAGCTTTCTTT.

This clone was seen a handful of times. The CDR3 spells CATSEAGRLATNNEQFF. CDR3 sequence (DNA): TGTGCCACCAGTGAGGCAGGCCGACTAGCGACTAACAATGAGCAGTTCTTC. The rearrangement uses TRBV24-1 and TRBJ2-1; 8 positions match TRBD2. The trim removed 4 bases at V and 5 bases at J, leaving 12 bases unmatched. Germline V gene lookup returns CDR1 KGHDR and CDR2 SFDVKD. This CDR3 region has 17 residues.

The chain is built from TRBV10-3 and TRBJ2-1; 9 bases are a match to TRBD2. The trim removed 2 bases at V and 10 bases at J, leaving 3 bases unmatched. Per the germline V gene, CDR1 is ENHRY and CDR2 is SYGVKD. The CDR3 runs 13 residues. The CDR3 sequence: CAISEGSGGEQFF. The CDR3 coding sequence is TGTGCCATCAGTGAGGGTAGCGGGGGAGAGCAGTTCTTC.

The CDR3 here is CASSSIQGSQPQHF. The DNA of the CDR3 is TGTGCCAGCAGCAGCATACAGGGCAGTCAGCCCCAGCATTTT. The gene calls are TRBV28 and TRBJ1-5; a possible D gene is TRBD1 (6 bases). The CDR3 is 14 amino acids. V was clipped by 6 bases and J by 6 bases, with 15 bases between them. Germline loops: CDR1 MDHEN, CDR2 SYDVKM.

The chain employs TRBV28 and TRBJ2-7; D may be TRBD1 (6 bases). V shed 5 bases and J shed 5 bases, with 13 bases lying between them. The CDR3 spans 13 residues. Germline lookup yields CDR1 MDHEN and CDR2 SYDVKM. The CDR3 DNA is TGTGCCAGCAGTCTTATGGACAGTCACGAGCAGTACTTC. Residues: CASSLMDSHEQYF.

This clone was observed a few times. This sequence joins TRBV7-2 and TRBJ2-7, with 9 bases lining up with TRBD1. This CDR3 region has 17 residues. Trimming at V came to 6 bases and at J to 1 base, leaving 13 bases not matched to a gene. Germline CDR1 reads SGHTA; CDR2 reads FQGNSA. The CDR3 here is CASSYTTGTGRSYEQYF. CDR3 nucleotide sequence: TGTGCCAGCAGTTATACGACCGGGACAGGGCGGTCCTACGAGCAGTACTTC.

The chain links TRBV6-5 to TRBJ2-3; D might be TRBD2 (5 bases). V lost 2 bases and J 1 base, leaving 7 bases between the germline ends. This CDR3 is 14 amino acids long. CDR1 is MNHEY and CDR2 is SVGAGI in the germline V gene. CDR3 bases: TGTGCCAGCAGTTACAAGAGGGGCACAGATACGCAGTATTTT. As protein: CASSYKRGTDTQYF.

The chain combines TRBV24-1 with TRBJ1-2, with 8 bases lining up with TRBD1. The CDR3 covers 16 residues. Unmatched junction bases numbered 8, after V lost 2 bases and J lost 4 bases. The germline V gene encodes CDR1 KGHDR and CDR2 SFDVKD. In nucleotides, the CDR3 is TGTGCCACCAGTGATTCAGACAGGGGTGATTTCTATGGCTACACCTTC. Translated: CATSDSDRGDFYGYTF.

The chain uses TRBV27 and TRBJ1-6; D is unresolved. Germline loops: CDR1 MNHEY, CDR2 SMNVEV (reference sequence). This CDR3 comprises 15 residues. V was cut by 2 bases and J by 1 base, with 6 bases left in between. The CDR3 nucleotides read TGTGCCAGCAGTTTACAGGTGTCCTATAATTCACCCCTCCACTTT. Its protein product is CASSLQVSYNSPLHF.

The V gene is TRBV11-2, the J gene TRBJ1-1; 7 bases are shared with TRBD1. The V and J ends lost 6 bases and 8 bases, in that order; junction bases with no gene match: 6. The CDR3 has 12 amino acids. CDR1 and CDR2 from the germline V gene are SGHAT and FQNNGV. CDR3 sequence: CASRRDRDEAFF. The CDR3 DNA reads as TGTGCCAGCAGGCGAGACAGGGACGAAGCTTTCTTT. The variable domain in full, completed from reference TRBV11-2 and TRBJ1-1, reads EAGVAQSPRYKIIEKRQSVAFWCNPISGHATLYWYQQILGQGPKLLIQFQNNGVVDDSQLPKDRFSAERLKGVDSTLKIQPAKLEDSAVYLCASRRDRDEAFFGQGTRLTVV.

The chain carries TRBV5-1 and TRBJ2-1; maybe TRBD1 (5 bases). The germline gives CDR1 SGHRS, CDR2 YFSETQ. The V end lost 4 bases, the J end lost 6 bases, and 20 bases lay between the germline ends. This CDR3 is built from 16 residues. CDR3: CASSRPTGERRNEQFF. In DNA form, the CDR3 reads TGCGCCAGCAGCCGTCCCACAGGAGAAAGGCGCAATGAGCAGTTCTTC. Using reference TRBV5-1 and TRBJ2-1 for the parts outside the CDR3, the full variable domain is KAGVTQTPRYLIKTRGQQVTLSCSPISGHRSVSWYQQTPGQGLQFLFEYFSETQRNKGNFPGRFSGRQFSNSRSEMNVSTLELGDSALYLCASSRPTGERRNEQFFGPGTRLTVL.

The chain couples TRBV7-3 to TRBJ2-1; 7 positions agree with TRBD1. Germline V gives CDR1 SGHTA, CDR2 FQGTGA. This CDR3 spans 15 amino acids. V lost 4 bases, J lost 0 bases, and 3 bases stayed unmatched. The CDR3 spells CASSSGQDSYNEQFF. The CDR3 nucleotides are TGTGCCAGCAGCTCCGGACAGGACTCCTACAATGAGCAGTTCTTC.

This chain links TRBV10-3 with TRBJ1-1; TRBD1 matches at 8 bases. CDR3 length: 12 amino acids. Germline loops: CDR1 ENHRY, CDR2 SYGVKD. Losses at the gene ends were 7 bases for V and 11 bases for J; bases not matched to a gene: 9. The CDR3 loop reads CAINPGGTAAFF. CDR3 in DNA: TGTGCCATCAACCCAGGGGGCACGGCGGCTTTCTTT.

The chain employs TRBV24-1 and TRBJ2-2; 10 nucleotides align to TRBD1. CDR1 and CDR2 (germline): KGHDR, SFDVKD. This CDR3 contains 18 residues. V was clipped by 4 bases and J by 2 bases; unmatched bases: 9. In DNA, the CDR3 is TGTGCCACCAGTGACGACGACAGGGGGCCTGGTAACACCGGGGAGCTGTTTTTT. This encodes CATSDDDRGPGNTGELFF.

This chain links TRBV7-9 with TRBJ1-1; no reliable D call. Germline CDR1 reads SEHNR; CDR2 reads FQNEAQ (reference sequence). The CDR3 sequence is 13 residues long. V lost 2 bases and J 5 bases, leaving 9 bases between the germline ends. In DNA form, the CDR3 reads TGTGCCAGCAGCTTACCCGGGAGTACTGAAGCTTTCTTT. It is translated as CASSLPGSTEAFF.

This clone was counted once. This chain links TRBV6-4 with TRBJ1-1, with D unclear. The CDR3 is 13 amino acids. Trimming shortened V by 2 bases and J by 6 bases, and 10 bases separated the two germline ends. Germline V CDR1 and CDR2: MRHNA, SNTAGT. In DNA form, the CDR3 reads TGTGCCAGCAGTGACCCGGACTGGTCTGAAGCTTTCTTT. This sequence encodes CASSDPDWSEAFF.

The V and J genes are TRBV2 and TRBJ1-5, with 7 nucleotides matching TRBD1. Germline V gene data show CDR1 as SNHLY and CDR2 as FYNNEI. The CDR3 runs to 14 residues. V shed 5 bases and J 2 bases; nucleotides not matched to a gene: 3. The CDR3 DNA reads TGTGCCAGCAGTCCAACAGGGGGCAATCAGCCCCAGCATTTT. Its translation is CASSPTGGNQPQHF.

The chain combines TRBV5-4 with TRBJ1-2, with TRBD1 matching over 7 bases. V trimming: 6 bases; J trimming: 3 bases; junction bases outside the gene matches: 8. Germline assignment: CDR1 SGHNT and CDR2 YYREEE (reference sequence). This CDR3 spans 14 amino acids. For the CDR3, the DNA is TGTGCCAGCACCCAGGGGGTGGGTCACTATGGCTACACCTTC. This encodes CASTQGVGHYGYTF.

V usage is TRBV19 and J usage is TRBJ1-5; tentatively, D is TRBD1 (6 bases). This CDR3 is built from 14 residues. Germline-derived CDR1 and CDR2 are LNHDA and SQIVND (reference sequence). Deletions cut 6 bases from V and 0 bases from J, with 9 bases between. CDR3 residues: CASSRTASNQPQHF. CDR3 nucleotides: TGTGCCAGTAGCAGGACAGCTAGCAATCAGCCCCAGCATTTT.

The chain's CDR3 is CASKKRRGPDAYEQYF. The CDR3 DNA reads as TGCGCCAGCAAGAAGCGGAGGGGGCCCGATGCCTACGAGCAGTACTTC. This chain links TRBV10-1 with TRBJ2-7; TRBD1 might be the D (7 bases). This CDR3 comprises 16 residues. V lost 7 bases and J lost 2, with 21 bases in between. The germline V gene encodes CDR1 WNHNN and CDR2 SYGVQD (reference sequence).

This clone is a singleton in its sample. This chain's CDR3 is CASSPPGLASHNEQFF. DNA of the CDR3: TGTGCCAGCAGCCCCCCGGGACTAGCGTCTCACAATGAGCAGTTCTTC. The rearrangement joins TRBV7-2 to TRBJ2-1; TRBD2 matches at 10 bases. This CDR3 has 16 residues. V lost 5 bases and J lost 5; bases outside the gene matches: 9. Germline V gene data show CDR1 as SGHTA and CDR2 as FQGNSA.

V usage is TRBV19 and J usage is TRBJ2-2; unclear D gene. Germline V gene data show CDR1 as LNHDA and CDR2 as SQIVND (reference sequence). CDR3 length: 13 residues. V was clipped by 5 bases and J by 5 bases, with 9 bases between them. This chain's CDR3 is CASSSSQTGELFF. In nucleotides, the CDR3 is TGTGCCAGTAGTTCATCACAAACCGGGGAGCTGTTTTTT.

The gene calls are TRBV7-2 and TRBJ1-4, with 8 bases that match TRBD1. This CDR3 is built from 15 residues. Germline-derived CDR1 and CDR2 are SGHTA and FQGNSA. Trimming took 5 bases from V and 4 from J; bases not matched to a gene: 6. The DNA of the CDR3 is TGTGCCAGCAGCCCCCGGACAGGGTATAATGAAAAACTGTTTTTT. It codes for CASSPRTGYNEKLFF.

The chain carries TRBV6-5 and TRBJ1-1; D unclear. Germline lookup yields CDR1 MNHEY and CDR2 SVGAGI. The V and J ends lost 8 bases and 0 bases respectively, with 16 bases between them. This CDR3 comprises 15 residues. In nucleotides, the CDR3 is TGTGCCAGCTCTCCGCCCGGGGTCATGAACACTGAAGCTTTCTTT. Translated, it gives CASSPPGVMNTEAFF.